This is a list of T cell receptor beta chains from one sample in a study of T-cell memory formation after mild COVID-19. In TCRdb, the 5' RACE reads were re-called with MiXCR into one record per CDR3 protein. The sample records fewer than 350,000 distinct CDR3 sequences, 13% to 15% being singletons. Material for sequencing was PBMCs or a T cell subset sorted from them (not recorded which). These receptors all come from a man younger than 30 who had mild COVID-19 (a few samples of this study predate the infection). Cell type and time point are not known. CDR3s include the opening cysteine and the closing phenylalanine or tryptophan. A D gene is named only where the DNA matches it firmly. Not all rows give a size; the values are once, few, many and, for expanded clones, a class.

- | - | TRBJ2-1 | TRBV3-1 | TGTGCCAGCAGCCAAAGGCTGAACAATGAGCAGTTCTTC | CASSQRLNNEQFF
few | TRBD1 | TRBJ1-5 | TRBV12-3/TRBV12-4 | TGTGCCAGCAGTTTAGCGCGAGGTGACAGGGGGAAGAGCAATCAGCCCCAGCATTTT | CASSLARGDRGKSNQPQHF
many | TRBD1 | TRBJ2-4 | TRBV12-3/TRBV12-4 | TGTGCCAGCAGTTTACCGACAGGGGCGGATATAGCCAAAAACATTCAGTACTTC | CASSLPTGADIAKNIQYF
few | - | TRBJ2-5 | TRBV7-6 | TGTGCCAGCAGCTTATCTCCGGCCGGGCACGGCCAAGAGACCCAGTACTTC | CASSLSPAGHGQETQYF
- | - | TRBJ2-6 | TRBV6-2/TRBV6-3 | TGTGCCAGCGGGCTTGCTGGGGCCAACGTCCTGACTTTC | CASGLAGANVLTF
- | - | TRBJ1-1 | TRBV7-2 | TGTGCCAGCAGTTGGACCGCGGGGGACACTGAAGCTTTCTTT | CASSWTAGDTEAFF
- | - | TRBJ1-1 | TRBV7-9 | TGTGCCAGCAGCCGAGGGACCCCCGCTGAAGCTTTCTTT | CASSRGTPAEAFF
few | - | TRBJ1-5 | TRBV7-6 | TGTGCCAGCAGCTTAGCGGGACCCTCGAGCGGCAATCAGCCCCAGCATTTT | CASSLAGPSSGNQPQHF
- | - | TRBJ1-2 | TRBV28 | TGTGCCAGCAGTTCTCTTTTGGAGGCAGCTACTAACTATGGCTACACCTTC | CASSSLLEAATNYGYTF
few | TRBD1 | TRBJ2-6 | TRBV7-9 | TGTGCCAGCACCCGGACAGGGGGCTCTTCTGGGGCCAACGTCCTGACTTTC | CASTRTGGSSGANVLTF